The 32 T cell receptor beta chains reported below all come from one sample, sequenced in a study of cytomegalovirus exposure and HLA in healthy donors (dated 2017 in TCRdb). Preparation of the library involved the immunoSEQ multiplex PCR assay. The multiplex PCR relied on a mix of 60 forward primers for TCR Vbeta segments and 13 reverse primers for TCR Jbeta segments. Here the immuneACCESS table is served through TCRdb, limited to in-frame sequences with V and J called. Missing clones are a known gap in these copies; in checked studies unresolved V genes cover under half, and the rest lacks a known reason. Counted in this sample were about 160,000 clones; about 72% of them appeared once. Approximately 1.4% of the sample is held by the ten biggest clonotypes. Sequenced: PBMCs. The receptors here all came from a man aged 55 to 70 in good health and CMV-seronegative.

The sample holds one count of this clone. This chain uses TRBV10-1 with TRBJ2-3, with 10 nucleotides matching TRBD1. J was trimmed by 4 bases and V by 4 bases; bases with no gene match: 11. This CDR3 region has 17 residues. CDR1 WNHNN and CDR2 SYGVQD come from the germline V gene (reference sequence). The DNA of the CDR3 is TGCGCCAGCAGTGGGAGGACAGGGGGGTTTCTACCAGATACGCAGTATTTT. It is translated as CASSGRTGGFLPDTQYF.

CDR3 amino acids: CASSLGEWGNTIYF. The CDR3 region has the DNA TGTGCCAGCAGCTTAGGGGAGTGGGGAAACACCATATATTTT. V usage is TRBV7-8 and J usage is TRBJ1-3; no definite D call. Germline assignment: CDR1 SGHVS and CDR2 FQNEAQ. The CDR3 is made up of 14 amino acids. V lost 1 base to trimming and J lost 4 bases, with 8 bases between them. The complete variable domain, with remaining parts taken from reference TRBV7-8 and TRBJ1-3, reads GAGVSQSPRYKVAKRGQDVALRCDPISGHVSLFWYQQALGQGPEFLTYFQNEAQLDKSGLPSDRFFAERPEGSVSTLKIQRTQQEDSAVYLCASSLGEWGNTIYFGEGSWLTVV.

This chain connects TRBV28 to TRBJ1-2, with unresolved D. The germline gives CDR1 MDHEN, CDR2 SYDVKM. V gave up 5 bases and J gave up 8 bases, with 12 bases separating them. The CDR3 loop spans 12 amino acids. The CDR3 nucleotides are TGTGCCAGCAGTCTAGAGGGCGGAGGCTACACCTTC. Protein product: CASSLEGGGYTF.

This clone appeared once. The rearrangement links TRBV28 to TRBJ2-5, with TRBD1 identical over 8 bases. The V gene's germline CDR1 is MDHEN and CDR2 SYDVKM. The CDR3 has 18 residues. V dropped 8 bases and J dropped 0; count of bases not matched to a gene: 17. CDR3 DNA sequence: TGTGCCAGCCACAATCCAAATCAGGGGGCTGGGGACCAAGAGACCCAGTACTTC. Its translation: CASHNPNQGAGDQETQYF.

The genes are TRBV7-8 and TRBJ1-2, with 9 bases fitting TRBD1. The CDR3 extends over 15 amino acids. V was clipped by 4 bases and J by 1 base; unmatched bases: 4. The germline V gene has CDR1 SGHVS and CDR2 FQNEAQ. CDR3 sequence (DNA): TGTGCCAGCAGCTCGCGACAGGGGGGTAACTATGGCTACACCTTC. Its translation: CASSSRQGGNYGYTF.

This chain links TRBV19 with TRBJ2-3; 9 bases are a match to TRBD1. This CDR3 contains 17 residues. Germline V gives CDR1 LNHDA, CDR2 SQIVND (reference sequence). The V gene end was trimmed by 0 bases and the J gene end by 7 bases; junction bases not matched to a gene: 11. CDR3 DNA sequence: TGTGCCAGTAGTATAGATTGGGAACAGGGGGCGCCGAATACGCAGTATTTT. As protein: CASSIDWEQGAPNTQYF. The whole variable domain, filled in from reference TRBV19 and TRBJ2-3, reads DGGITQSPKYLFRKEGQNVTLSCEQNLNHDAMYWYRQDPGQGLRLIYYSQIVNDFQKGDIAEGYSVSREKKESFPLTVTSAQKNPTAFYLCASSIDWEQGAPNTQYFGPGTRLTVL.

The CDR3, as DNA: TGCGCCAGCAGCCTGAGGGGACTTGGGACAGGGGGCCTTGGGTACCAAGAGACCCAGTACTTC. Translation: CASSLRGLGTGGLGYQETQYF. The V call is TRBV5-1, the J call TRBJ2-5; TRBD1 matches at 12 bases. CDR1 SGHRS and CDR2 YFSETQ come from the germline V gene. The trim removed 4 bases at V and 0 bases at J, leaving 19 bases unmatched. This CDR3 contains 21 residues.

This sequence joins TRBV29-1 and TRBJ1-3; unclear D gene. V was cut by 6 bases and J by 0 bases, with 3 bases left in between. This CDR3 comprises 11 residues. CDR1 and CDR2 (germline): SQVTM, ANQGSEA. The CDR3 DNA follows: TGCAGCGTCCTCTCTGGAAACACCATATATTTT. Translation gives CSVLSGNTIYF.

The gene calls are TRBV7-9 and TRBJ1-2, with D hard to call. Germline-derived CDR1 and CDR2 are SEHNR and FQNEAQ (reference sequence). Trimming pared 2 bases from V and 0 bases from J, leaving 7 bases between. This CDR3 is 14 amino acids long. The CDR3 region has the DNA TGTGCCAGCAGCTTAACTGCTGCTAACTATGGCTACACCTTC. The encoded protein is CASSLTAANYGYTF.

This clone occurred a few times. The rearrangement uses TRBV7-2 and TRBJ2-3; D gene uncertain. The CDR3 contains 14 residues. V lost 5 bases, J lost 3 bases, and 12 bases lay in between. Germline loops: CDR1 SGHTA, CDR2 FQGNSA. The CDR3 coding sequence is TGTGCCAGCAGCCCTGGGCTGTCGACAGATACGCAGTATTTT. Its protein product is CASSPGLSTDTQYF.

For the CDR3, the DNA is TGTGCCAGCAGCGTTTCTTCTAGCGGGGGCCCTCGCACAGATACGCAGTATTTT. Its protein is CASSVSSSGGPRTDTQYF. The chain combines TRBV9 with TRBJ2-3; TRBD2 aligns across 10 bases. The germline V gene has CDR1 SGDLS and CDR2 YYNGEE. With V trimmed by 2 bases and J by 1 base, 10 bases remained unmatched. This CDR3 region has 18 residues.

This clone showed up just once. The rearrangement links TRBV5-4 to TRBJ2-3, with 9 bases fitting TRBD2. The length of the CDR3 is 14 residues. CDR1 is SGHNT, CDR2 YYREEE, per germline (reference sequence). The CDR3, as DNA: TGTGCAACCAAGGCTAGCGGGGCACAAAGGACGCAGTATTTT. It yields the protein CATKASGAQRTQYF. The full variable domain, in which reference TRBV5-4 and TRBJ2-3 provide the parts outside the CDR3, is ETGVTQSPTHLIKTRGQQVTLRCSSQSGHNTVSWYQQALGQGPQFIFQYYREEENGRGNFPPRFSGLQFPNYSSELNVNALELDDSALYLCATKASGAQRTQYFGPGTRLTVL.

The rearrangement uses TRBV28 and TRBJ2-7; tentative D call: TRBD2 (5 bases). Germline CDR1 and CDR2: MDHEN and SYDVKM. Trimming shortened V by 2 bases and J by 5 bases, and 10 bases separated the two germline ends. This CDR3 is built from 13 residues. In DNA form, the CDR3 reads TGTGCCAGCAGTTTAGAGGGAATCCACGAGCAGTACTTC. Translation: CASSLEGIHEQYF.

Only a few counts were recorded for this clone. The genes are TRBV6-6 and TRBJ1-2; 7 nucleotides line up with TRBD1. Trimming cost V 2 bases and J 3 bases; bases outside gene matches: 3. Per the germline V gene, CDR1 is MNHNY and CDR2 is SVGAGI (reference sequence). The CDR3 covers 14 residues. This chain's CDR3 is CASSYTGQYYGYTF. CDR3 in DNA: TGTGCCAGCAGTTACACGGGACAGTACTATGGCTACACCTTC.

V gene TRBV29-1 combines with J gene TRBJ1-2; D call uncertain. Trimming removed 3 bases from V and 1 base from J, with 6 bases in between. This CDR3 comprises 12 residues. The germline CDR1 and CDR2 sequences are SQVTM and ANQGSEA. The CDR3 DNA is TGCAGCGTTGAGCAGGTTAACTATGGCTACACCTTC. Translation: CSVEQVNYGYTF.

The rearrangement links TRBV9 to TRBJ2-3; D possibly corresponds to TRBD2 (6 bases). The V end was cut by 3 bases, the J end by 2 bases, with 22 bases between. The CDR3 spans 18 residues. CDR1 and CDR2 (germline): SGDLS, YYNGEE. CDR3 protein: CASSGTLSGGLNTDTQYF. The CDR3 region has the DNA TGTGCCAGCAGCGGCACTTTATCCGGGGGACTGAACACAGATACGCAGTATTTT.

The chain joins TRBV27 to TRBJ2-7; D possibly corresponds to TRBD1 (6 bases). The CDR3 runs to 14 residues. Looked up from germline, CDR1 is MNHEY and CDR2 is SMNVEV (reference sequence). The V gene lost 4 bases and the J gene lost 2 bases, with 12 bases spanning the gap. This chain's CDR3 is CASSWSQGPYEQYF. The CDR3 DNA reads TGTGCCAGCAGTTGGTCACAGGGCCCCTACGAGCAGTACTTC.

The chain recombines TRBV10-1 with TRBJ1-4, with a possible D match to TRBD1 (5 bases). V lost 2 bases to trimming and J lost 0 bases, with 28 bases between them. Germline values: CDR1 WNHNN, CDR2 SYGVQD (reference sequence). The CDR3 extends over 22 amino acids. Written as DNA, the CDR3 is TGCGCCAGCAGTGAGAGTTCAAGGGCAAACCCGCCAGGGAAGGCAACTAATGAAAAACTGTTTTTT. Translated, it gives CASSESSRANPPGKATNEKLFF.

The chain recombines TRBV7-2 with TRBJ2-7; D is perhaps TRBD1 (6 bases). This CDR3 region has 13 residues. Germline V gene sequence: CDR1 SGHTA, CDR2 FQGNSA. Trimming pared 5 bases from V and 3 bases from J, leaving 11 bases between. CDR3 bases: TGTGCCAGCAGCCAGGACAGAGTCTACGAGCAGTACTTC. Translating gives CASSQDRVYEQYF. Using reference TRBV7-2 and TRBJ2-7 for the parts outside the CDR3, the full variable domain is GAGVSQSPSNKVTEKGKDVELRCDPISGHTALYWYRQSLGQGLEFLIYFQGNSAPDKSGLPSDRFSAERTGGSVSTLTIQRTQQEDSAVYLCASSQDRVYEQYFGPGTRLTVT.

The V gene is TRBV7-8, the J gene TRBJ1-2, with unresolved D. The CDR3 consists of 13 residues. V gave up 0 bases and J gave up 5 bases, with 7 bases separating them. The germline V gene has CDR1 SGHVS and CDR2 FQNEAQ. CDR3 sequence: CASSLAAGYGYTF. The CDR3 bases are TGTGCCAGCAGCTTAGCCGCCGGGTATGGCTACACCTTC. The full variable domain, in which reference TRBV7-8 and TRBJ1-2 provide the parts outside the CDR3, is GAGVSQSPRYKVAKRGQDVALRCDPISGHVSLFWYQQALGQGPEFLTYFQNEAQLDKSGLPSDRFFAERPEGSVSTLKIQRTQQEDSAVYLCASSLAAGYGYTFGSGTRLTVV.

This clone was observed a handful of times. The rearrangement links TRBV10-1 to TRBJ2-2; D gene ambiguous. Germline V gene lookup returns CDR1 WNHNN and CDR2 SYGVQD (reference sequence). This CDR3 has 16 residues. V was cut by 6 bases and J by 0 bases, with 14 bases left in between. CDR3 protein: CASSPGVYSNTGELFF. CDR3 DNA sequence: TGCGCCAGCAGCCCAGGTGTATATTCGAACACCGGGGAGCTGTTTTTT.

The genes are TRBV28 and TRBJ2-7, with D maybe TRBD2 (6 bases). Germline values: CDR1 MDHEN, CDR2 SYDVKM. V was pared by 1 base and J by 1 base, with 11 bases between. The CDR3 is made up of 15 amino acids. The CDR3 region has the DNA TGTGCCAGCAGTTTATTGGCGGGACCATCCTACGAGCAGTACTTC. Its translation is CASSLLAGPSYEQYF.

The rearrangement joins TRBV7-2 to TRBJ2-5; 7 positions agree with TRBD1. With 4 bases clipped from V and 1 base from J, the junction kept 6 bases outside the gene matches. This CDR3 region has 15 residues. Germline CDR1 and CDR2: SGHTA and FQGNSA. In DNA, the CDR3 is TGTGCCAGCAGCTCCAGACAGGGACGCCAAGAGACCCAGTACTTC. Translated: CASSSRQGRQETQYF. Based on the CDR3 plus reference TRBV7-2 and TRBJ2-5, the full variable domain is GAGVSQSPSNKVTEKGKDVELRCDPISGHTALYWYRQSLGQGLEFLIYFQGNSAPDKSGLPSDRFSAERTGGSVSTLTIQRTQQEDSAVYLCASSSRQGRQETQYFGPGTRLLVL.

This clone was counted a single time. The chain couples TRBV5-4 to TRBJ2-1, with D perhaps matching TRBD1 (5 bases). Trimming removed 4 bases at V and 5 bases at J, with 13 bases between. The germline CDR1 and CDR2 sequences are SGHNT and YYREEE (reference sequence). This CDR3 is built from 14 residues. CDR3 protein: CASSKDKLNNEQFF. The CDR3 DNA is TGTGCCAGCAGCAAGGACAAACTTAACAATGAGCAGTTCTTC. Full variable domain (remainder filled in from reference TRBV5-4 and TRBJ2-1): ETGVTQSPTHLIKTRGQQVTLRCSSQSGHNTVSWYQQALGQGPQFIFQYYREEENGRGNFPPRFSGLQFPNYSSELNVNALELDDSALYLCASSKDKLNNEQFFGPGTRLTVL.

This clone was picked up many times. The gene calls are TRBV5-4 and TRBJ2-7; possible D gene TRBD2, 7 bases. Germline V gene sequence: CDR1 SGHNT, CDR2 YYREEE (reference sequence). V was clipped by 4 bases and J by 5 bases, with 10 bases between them. The CDR3 spans 12 residues. CDR3 DNA sequence: TGTGCCAGCAGCCCCGGGGGGCACGAGCAGTACTTC. It is translated as CASSPGGHEQYF. The whole variable domain, remainder taken from reference TRBV5-4 and TRBJ2-7, is ETGVTQSPTHLIKTRGQQVTLRCSSQSGHNTVSWYQQALGQGPQFIFQYYREEENGRGNFPPRFSGLQFPNYSSELNVNALELDDSALYLCASSPGGHEQYFGPGTRLTVT.

This clone was counted only a few times. This rearrangement joins TRBV30 to TRBJ2-3, with a possible D match to TRBD1 (8 bases). Trimming removed 8 bases at V and 5 bases at J, with 17 bases between. Germline CDR1 is GTSNPN and CDR2 is SVGIG (reference sequence). The CDR3 is 13 amino acids. In nucleotides, the CDR3 is TGTGCCGGCGACAGGGGAGGGAGAGATACGCAGTATTTT. Translation: CAGDRGGRDTQYF.

CDR3 sequence: CASSFTGDREFF. CDR3 coding DNA: TGTGCCAGCAGCTTCACAGGGGACAGAGAGTTCTTC. The V gene is TRBV2, the J gene TRBJ2-1; 7 bases line up with TRBD1. V lost 6 bases to trimming and J lost 14 bases; unmatched junction nucleotides: 10. CDR3 size: 12 residues. CDR1 and CDR2 from the germline V gene are SNHLY and FYNNEI.

Regarding this clone: Sequence at one end of the junction differs from germline and may be a read error. The chain is built from TRBV6-5 and TRBJ1-2; TRBD1 is a possible D gene (6 bases). The germline gives CDR1 MNHEY, CDR2 SVGAGI. CDR3 size: 14 residues. CDR3 loop: CAGSATGTRYGYTF. CDR3 nucleotide sequence: TGTGCCGGCAGTGCTACCGGGACAAGATATGGCTACACCTTC.

The table lists this clone with a few counts. This rearrangement joins TRBV27 to TRBJ2-3; D might be TRBD2 (6 bases). The CDR3 contains 14 residues. With 2 bases removed from V and 6 bases from J, the gap between germline ends came to 12 bases. In germline, CDR1 is MNHEY, CDR2 SMNVEV (reference sequence). The CDR3 reads CASSLGGMGDTQYF. The CDR3, as DNA: TGTGCCAGCAGTTTAGGGGGGATGGGGGATACGCAGTATTTT.

The chain joins TRBV7-6 to TRBJ2-1, with 16 positions matching TRBD2. V lost 5 bases, J lost 0 bases, and 4 bases stayed unmatched. Germline V CDR1 and CDR2: SGHVS, FNYEAQ. The CDR3 is made up of 18 amino acids. The CDR3 region has the DNA TGTGCCAGCAGCGACGGGACTAGCGGGGGGGCCTCCTACAATGAGCAGTTCTTC. Translation gives CASSDGTSGGASYNEQFF.

The V call is TRBV28, the J call TRBJ1-4, with D possibly matching TRBD1 (5 bases). Germline lookup yields CDR1 MDHEN and CDR2 SYDVKM. V lost 6 bases, J lost 2 bases, and 10 bases lay in between. CDR3 length equals 14 residues. CDR3 amino acids: CASSTGVTNEKLFF. The CDR3 DNA follows: TGTGCCAGCAGCACAGGAGTCACTAATGAAAAACTGTTTTTT. Based on the CDR3 plus reference TRBV28 and TRBJ1-4, the full variable domain is DVKVTQSSRYLVKRTGEKVFLECVQDMDHENMFWYRQDPGLGLRLIYFSYDVKMKEKGDIPEGYSVSREKKERFSLILESASTNQTSMYLCASSTGVTNEKLFFGSGTQLSVL.

This clone was observed a few times. The genes are TRBV29-1 and TRBJ1-4; D is undetermined. V lost 0 bases and J 17 bases, leaving 13 bases between the germline ends. CDR1 is SQVTM, CDR2 ANQGSEA, per germline. This CDR3 is built from 11 residues. This chain's CDR3 is CSVEDSVTRFF. Written as DNA, the CDR3 is TGCAGCGTTGAAGATTCGGTGACTCGTTTTTTT.